This T cell receptor beta chain was identified in a study of cytomegalovirus exposure and HLA in healthy donors (dated by TCRdb to the late 2010s). In terms of the full investigation: An earlier analysis of roughly 570 of the donors reported roughly 300 Gb of sequence data and 117 million unique TCR beta sequences obtained from 180 million or so T cells. HLA typing included class I and class II loci at four-digit resolution. Among the roughly 430 genotyped donors, approximately 81% belonged to the genetic ancestry cluster associated with self-reported Caucasian donors. Rather than drawing on any new phenotypic data, the later analysis identified candidate immune exposures from TCR beta sequences and the way those sequences occurred across donors. The study was designed to test whether signatures of past pathogen exposure could be identified by cataloging public T cell receptors. An early release that covered several hundred HLA-typed donors contained about 300 gigabases of sequencing data and about 84 million unique TCR sequences. Along with the roughly 610-subject first cohort, a separate validation cohort of more than 90 different subjects was used. A later analysis re-analyzed previously published TCR beta repertoires from 660 or so donors and added high-resolution HLA genotyping to study TCR occurrence patterns. High-throughput TCR immunosequencing, statistical association of individual TCRs with disease status, and machine learning were combined to predict cytomegalovirus infection status. Typing coverage varied by locus: roughly 620-640 donors for A, B, C, DRB1 and DQB1; about 520 for DQA1; around 610 for DPA1; 450 to 480 for DPB1. Donor age, sex, ethnicity and CMV serostatus were collected together with the repertoire data. A later genetic analysis took genome-wide SNP genotypes for about three fifths of the 666 donors and used that subset as a discovery cohort. Five DR-DQ haplotypes were treated as single units for association and clustering because of strong linkage in the cohort. Among over 350 genotyped donors of the cohort, an average of around 240,000 unique TCR beta nucleotide sequences were sequenced per donor, roughly 18% of them non-productive. In an earlier analysis of more than 550 of the donors, high-throughput TCR beta sequencing was used to judge whether each TCR beta V gene segment behaved as functional or pseudogenic. Using immunosequencing, the study profiled T cell repertoires from some 670 subjects and related those repertoires to cytomegalovirus serostatus. All discovery cohort repertoires had been generated using a single sequencing platform.

In total, fewer than 750 healthy bone marrow donors made up the cohort. All cohort members were sampled while nominally healthy, although unrecorded immune exposures were likely present. The donor tested CMV seronegative, placing the donor among the roughly 400 seronegative members of the cohort. Every donor gave a peripheral blood sample, and the peripheral blood mononuclear cells from that sample were used for TCR beta sequencing. The Qiagen DNeasy Blood Extraction Kit was used to extract genomic DNA from the blood cell samples. V lost 4 bases and J lost 8 bases, and the count of bases not matched to a germline gene is 9. CDR1 is given as MGHRA and CDR2 as YSYEKL, both from the germline V gene. The CDR3 runs 15 amino acids, cysteine and phenylalanine included. The DNA shown is the 45-base CDR3, in frame from base 1. The library came from the immunoSEQ multiplex PCR assay. A mixture of 60 forward primers for TCR Vbeta segments and 13 reverse primers for TCR Jbeta segments was used in the multiplex PCR. A multiplex PCR assay on genomic DNA amplified the CDR3 region of rearranged TCR beta genes. The Illumina HiSeq System was used to sequence the amplified TCR beta libraries as 87-base-pair reads. In the authors' own workflow: A later analysis tallied roughly 76 million unique TCR beta chains across the 666 repertoires, and around 10 million of those chains were shared by two or more donors. Raw reads were error-corrected and collapsed into unique sequences with a nearest-neighbor algorithm that merged closely related sequences to remove PCR and sequencing errors. CDR3 sequences were aligned to IMGT reference sequences to assign V, D and J gene segments. Each retained sequence needed at least a six-nucleotide match to both a V gene segment and a J gene segment. A rearrangement was called productive if the CDR3 had no stop codons and remained in frame with V and J, and every other rearrangement was called non-productive. CDR3 was defined by IMGT convention, running from the second conserved V-encoded cysteine to the conserved J-encoded phenylalanine. In an earlier analysis of more than 550 of the donors, sequences lacking an unambiguous match to a single V gene segment were excluded. In an earlier analysis of about 590 of the donors, a V segment was called functional when productive rearrangements were above 56.7%, and segregating when the standard deviation between donors exceeded 5%. To diagnose cytomegalovirus status from the catalog of TCR beta chain sequences, a statistical classification framework was built. In a later analysis, TCR nucleotide sequences were compared against IMGT/GENE-DB human TR gene sequences so that V and J genes could be assigned. The TCRdist pipeline was used in a later analysis to assign CDR3 sequences and most-parsimonious VDJ recombination scenarios. In a later analysis, each TCR beta chain was defined by its CDR3 amino acid sequence together with its V-gene family, and reads lacking a unique V-gene family were excluded. A later analysis removed roughly 590 highly shared, low-generation-probability nucleotide sequences to deal with suspected cross-contamination and a sequencing artifact. A later analysis calculated a clonal expansion index for each public chain from normalized within-repertoire ranks of inferred template counts. In a later analysis, generation probabilities were computed using a VDJ recombination model fitted to out-of-frame rearrangements, and the results were checked against IGoR. In a later analysis, hypergeometric tests were used to score TCR-TCR, TCR-HLA and TCR-CMV co-occurrence, with a repertoire-size bias correction applied to TCR pairs. In a later analysis, false discovery rates were estimated by permuting HLA or CMV assignments 20 times. In a later analysis, co-occurring TCRs were grouped using DBSCAN, and TCRdist sequence similarity was added for clustering within HLA-allele-positive subsets. Repertoires with fewer than 30,000 or more than 120,000 public chains were left out of co-occurrence clustering, as were five repertoires with anomalous nucleotide sharing. TCRdb stores this immuneACCESS table with in-frame sequences only. Part of the clones is absent; in the studies checked, under half of the shortfall reflects unresolved V genes, and no reason is known for the rest. V and J calls and clone size come straight from that table; D and trimming were deduced from the DNA. The sample profile shows roughly 200,000 clones; over 75% of them were found once. The ten largest account for 2% to 2.5% of the sample.

On the study overall, not on this receptor specifically: Some IMGT-functional V segments, including TRBV6-2 and TRBV6-3, could not be told apart with the 87-base-pair reads, so those segments were excluded. According to the authors, the approach could potentially be generalized to other disease states and immunological phenotypes. A group of highly shared sequence variants was considered likely to be a technical artifact of the sequencing pipeline. A later analysis reported that several top co-occurrence clusters appeared linked to parvovirus B19, influenza, CMV and Epstein-Barr virus. Sequencing depth was assumed to be roughly uniform across donors in the presence/absence analyses, though that assumption may not hold. Linkage disequilibrium might explain the correlated functional status among segregating V segments, but an unknown experimental factor could not be ruled out. Most TCR sequences were seen in very few donors, while some public TCRs were found in many individuals. A later analysis found that most CMV-associated TCR beta chains appeared HLA-restricted, with HLA associations seemingly driven largely by CMV exposure. In a later analysis, the rate of TCR association differed among HLA loci, with DRB1 alleles having the most associated TCRs and HLA-C alleles having the fewest. In this cohort, only TCR beta chains were sequenced, and detectable features were limited by the absence of alpha or paired-chain data. HLA typing was unavailable for some donors at each locus, so association tests used only the typed subset. The only immune exposure information available for the cohort was CMV serostatus. Specific HLA alleles were associated with 16,951 TCR beta sequences at a false discovery rate of 0.05 in a later analysis. An earlier analysis of some 560 of the donors showed that most TCR beta V segments appeared in productive rearrangements either about 87% or about 30% of the time, which broadly matched IMGT annotations. The earlier analysis of a few hundred of the donors excluded some 16 rarely observed V segments, including chromosome 9 orphons, because counts were too low. Compared with equally common non-associated chains, HLA-associated TCR beta chains in a later analysis were more clonally expanded and had lower generation probabilities. Cytomegalovirus status was reported to be diagnosed by the classifier with high specificity and sensitivity in both the original and validation cohorts. A further reported finding was that TCR beta sequences accurately predicted the HLA-A and HLA-B alleles for most subjects in the first cohort. When HLA alleles, especially DR and DQ, strongly co-occurred, TCR associations were difficult to assign to individual alleles. According to a later genetic analysis, donors in an Asian-associated ancestry cluster had fewer N-insertions in productive TCRs than the approximately 630-donor mean. In vitro tests confirmed that a few of the cytomegalovirus-associated TCR beta chains recognize cytomegalovirus antigens. V-gene and J-gene trimming of TCR beta chains was associated with a missense DCLRE1C variant in a later genetic analysis, and the association was replicated in an independent cohort. A total of fewer than 200 TCR beta chains were listed by the study as associated with cytomegalovirus.

Of note for this clone: There is no known antigen for this receptor. Base qualities are not provided; no much larger clone lies one nucleotide away.

Sequenced sample: PBMCs. The chain uses TRBV4-1 and TRBJ2-1, with TRBD2 matching 9 junction bases. This receptor was identified in a man aged 55-75 years in good health and CMV-seronegative. Read as DNA, the sequence is TGCGCCAGCAGCCCTCTCGGCGGGGGGGGAGATGAGCAGTTCTTC. Protein translation: CASSPLGGGGDEQFF.